Listed below are T cell receptor beta chains from one sample, sequenced in a study of cytomegalovirus exposure and HLA in healthy donors. Profiled with immunoSEQ multiplex PCR; TCRdb holds only in-frame clones, not every one. Among about 200,000 clones listed, around 75% were seen once. The sequencing sample was made of PBMCs. These receptors were obtained from a woman in her forties or fifties in good health and CMV-seronegative. CDR3s include the opening cysteine and the closing phenylalanine or tryptophan. Each record gives: V gene, J gene, clone size, D gene, CDR3 protein, CDR3 DNA. A D gene is named only where the DNA matches it firmly. Rows may omit the clone size; those that give it use once, few, many or a size class.

>TRBV27|TRBJ1-4|-|TRBD1
CASSSKGQGPGEKLFF
TGTGCCAGCAGTTCCAAAGGACAGGGTCCGGGGGAAAAACTGTTTTTT
>TRBV13|TRBJ1-5|-|TRBD1
CASSPNRGQGGQPQHF
TGTGCCAGCAGCCCAAACCGGGGACAGGGCGGGCAGCCCCAGCATTTT
>TRBV27|TRBJ1-2|few|-
CASSGLNYGYTF
TGTGCCAGCAGCGGTCTTAACTATGGCTACACCTTC
>TRBV6-1|TRBJ1-2|few|TRBD1
CASTPGQGDYGYTF
TGTGCCAGCACCCCGGGACAGGGAGACTATGGCTACACCTTC
>TRBV7-3|TRBJ2-1|-|-
CASSLTRGDNEQFF
TGTGCCAGCAGCTTAACGCGCGGGGACAATGAGCAGTTCTTC
>TRBV5-6|TRBJ1-6|few|TRBD1
CASSLERTGRSPLHF
TGTGCCAGCAGCTTGGAAAGGACAGGGAGGTCACCCCTCCACTTT
>TRBV18|TRBJ1-4|once|-
CASSLGRNEKLFF
TGTGCCAGCTCTCTGGGCCGTAATGAAAAACTGTTTTTT
>TRBV11-2|TRBJ2-7|-|-
CASSLEWRHEQYF
TGTGCCAGCAGCTTGGAGTGGCGCCACGAGCAGTACTTC
>TRBV4-3|TRBJ1-2|-|-
CASSQDRGGLDGYTF
TGCGCCAGCAGCCAAGATCGGGGAGGTTTGGATGGCTACACCTTC
>TRBV2|TRBJ2-1|-|TRBD1
CASSEGQATYNEQFF
TGTGCCAGCAGTGAGGGACAGGCCACCTACAATGAGCAGTTCTTC
>TRBV29-1|TRBJ2-2|once|-
CSVRAGSNTGELFF
TGCAGCGTCCGCGCAGGGTCGAACACCGGGGAGCTGTTTTTT
>TRBV11-3|TRBJ2-3|-|TRBD2
CASSKRGGIDTQYF
TGTGCCAGCAGCAAACGCGGGGGGATTGATACGCAGTATTTT
>TRBV4-1|TRBJ2-1|-|TRBD2
CASSQTLAGGRGEQFF
TGCGCCAGCAGCCAGACTTTAGCGGGGGGGAGGGGGGAGCAGTTCTTC
>TRBV28|TRBJ2-7|-|TRBD2
CASSLYRTSGSYEQYF
TGTGCCAGCAGTTTGTACAGGACTAGCGGAAGCTACGAGCAGTACTTC
>TRBV2|TRBJ1-3|-|-
CASSESELAGNTIYF
TGTGCCAGCAGTGAATCAGAATTGGCCGGAAACACCATATATTTT